These 10 T cell receptor beta chains were all obtained from the same sample, sequenced in a study of T cells in women clearing cervical HPV infection (dated by TCRdb to 2016 to 2018). Library prep was done by the immunoSEQ multiplex PCR assay. This immuneACCESS table, as held by TCRdb, lists in-frame sequences with V and J called but not all clones. Of the missing ones, under half trace to an unresolved V gene in checked studies; the others have no known cause. The record for this sample contains roughly 48,000 clones. Around 1.5% of the sample goes to the ten largest clones. Sequencing was performed on blood buffy coat. The origin of the receptors is a woman aged 18 to 69 with a cervical HPV16 infection that either progressed to CIN3+ or cleared (not recorded which).

Comments on this clone: Sequencing ends 3 residues short of the CDR3 end; the germline J gene provides the rest. J is TRBJ1-6 and V is TRBV20-1, with D possibly TRBD1 on 6 matching bases. Trimming cost V 3 bases and J 9 bases, with 15 bases left between them. Per the germline V gene, CDR1 is DFQATT and CDR2 is SNEGSKA (reference sequence). The CDR3 has 14 residues. The part of the CDR3 DNA that was read is TGCAGTGCTAGGGCGGACAGTACCTTTTCACCC. It yields the protein CSARADSTFSP. Given in full, the CDR3 is CSARADSTFSPLHF.

Concerning this clone: The CDR3 end lies 3 residues beyond the end of the read and is filled in from the germline J gene. J is TRBJ1-1 and V is TRBV15; possible D gene TRBD1, 5 bases. The CDR3 runs to 15 residues. Trimming shortened V by 1 base and J by 4 bases, and 13 bases separated the two germline ends. Germline V gene sequence: CDR1 LNHNV, CDR2 YYDKDF (reference sequence). The CDR3 region is CATSRGGGGATEAFF. CDR3 DNA, as far as it was read: TGTGCCACCAGCAGAGGCGGTGGTGGGGCCACTGAA.

Notes on this clone: Read coverage stops 3 residues before the CDR3 terminus; the germline J gene supplies the remainder. The V and J genes are TRBV7-6 and TRBJ1-3; possibly TRBD1 for D (5 bases). The CDR3 extends over 18 amino acids. V was shortened by 2 bases and J by 1 base, with 18 bases between the two germline ends. Per germline, CDR1 SGHVS and CDR2 FNYEAQ. CDR3 bases read: TGTGCCAGCAGCTTAAGGGGTTCAGCTGCGTGGTCTGGAAACACC. Translating gives CASSLRGSAAWSGNT. The entire CDR3 is CASSLRGSAAWSGNTIYF.

Worth noting for this clone: The read comes to an end 3 residues before the CDR3 does, leaving the germline J gene to fill in the end. The chain combines TRBV28 with TRBJ2-7; TRBD1 aligns across 8 bases. V was clipped by 2 bases and J by 4 bases; unmatched bases: 10. The CDR3 extends over 16 amino acids. Germline CDR1 and CDR2: MDHEN and SYDVKM. The sequenced part of the CDR3 DNA is TGTGCCAGCAGTTTAATATCAGGGGGCCGCTTATACGAG. Its translation is CASSLISGGRLYE. The CDR3 in full is CASSLISGGRLYEQYF. The variable domain in full, completed from reference TRBV28 and TRBJ2-7, reads DVKVTQSSRYLVKRTGEKVFLECVQDMDHENMFWYRQDPGLGLRLIYFSYDVKMKEKGDIPEGYSVSREKKERFSLILESASTNQTSMYLCASSLISGGRLYEQYFGPGTRLTVT.

With respect to this clone: The read falls 3 residues short of the CDR3 end, and the missing part is taken from the germline J gene. The chain is built from TRBV19 and TRBJ1-2; the D gene is possibly TRBD1 (5 bases). With 1 base removed from V and 2 bases from J, the gap between germline ends came to 11 bases. Germline CDR1 reads LNHDA; CDR2 reads SQIVND (reference sequence). The CDR3 contains 15 residues. CDR3 bases read: TGTGCCAGTAGTATAGGGGAGGGGTCCAACTATGGC. Amino acids: CASSIGEGSNYG. In full, the CDR3 is CASSIGEGSNYGYTF.

Regarding this clone: The missing CDR3 end, 3 residues past where the read stops, is filled in from the germline J gene. This sequence joins TRBV4-2 and TRBJ1-5; the D gene is possibly TRBD1 (5 bases). CDR1 is LGHNA and CDR2 is YNFKEQ in the germline V gene. Trimming pared 0 bases from V and 5 bases from J, leaving 11 bases between. The CDR3 loop spans 15 amino acids. CDR3 loop: CASSQETARDQPQHF. The sequenced part of the CDR3 DNA is TGTGCCAGCAGCCAAGAGACAGCAAGAGATCAGCCC.

For this clone: The read ends 3 residues before the CDR3 terminus; that terminus is restored from the germline J gene. The V and J genes are TRBV2 and TRBJ1-2; D might be TRBD1 (5 bases). CDR1 and CDR2 (germline): SNHLY, FYNNEI. The CDR3 runs 14 residues. The V and J ends lost 6 bases and 0 bases respectively, with 11 bases between them. This CDR3 reads CASRDDRTNYGYTF. The covered CDR3 bases are TGTGCCAGCAGGGATGACAGAACTAACTATGGC.

Concerning this clone itself: Read data end 3 residues before the CDR3 end; the end is taken from the germline J gene. The rearrangement links TRBV19 to TRBJ1-2, with a tentative D call TRBD1 (5 bases). This CDR3 contains 14 residues. Germline loops: CDR1 LNHDA, CDR2 SQIVND (reference sequence). The V end lost 3 bases, the J end lost 0 bases, and 8 bases lay between the germline ends. The CDR3 DNA, read in part, is TGTGCCAGTAGTATTGCCAGGGCTAACTATGGC. This codes for CASSIARANYG. The complete CDR3 sequence is CASSIARANYGYTF.

This CDR3 is CASSLEGNYGYTF. The CDR3 bases that were read are TGCGCCAGCAGCTTGGAGGGGAACTATGGC. This chain links TRBV5-1 with TRBJ1-2, with D possibly matching TRBD1 (5 bases). The read halts 3 residues ahead of the CDR3 end, with the missing end drawn from the germline J gene. V lost 0 bases, J lost 2 bases, and 5 bases lay in between. The CDR3 loop spans 13 amino acids. Germline V gene data show CDR1 as SGHRS and CDR2 as YFSETQ.

Partial CDR3 DNA: TGTGCCAGCAGTTTAAGTCTATGGGGCACAACTAGCGAGGTCTTACAAGAGACC. Residues: CASSLSLWGTTSEVLQET. The whole CDR3 reads CASSLSLWGTTSEVLQETQYF. The chain employs TRBV28 and TRBJ2-5, with TRBD2 identical over 7 bases. Read coverage stops 3 residues before the CDR3 terminus; the germline J gene supplies the remainder. In germline, CDR1 is MDHEN, CDR2 SYDVKM. J gave up 2 bases and V 2 bases, and 23 bases lay outside the gene matches. The CDR3 contains 21 residues.